This T cell receptor beta chain emerged from a study of T cell responses to AZD1222 COVID-19 vaccine. Study-level results: Two doses of AZD1222 preceded a rise in Spike-specific TCR breadth and depth. There were repertoire samples only from the period after the peak T cell response. AZD1222 recipients seropositive at baseline numbered only 5 to 7.

As concerns this clone: The antigen is not known.

The repertoire was sequenced with immunoSEQ multiplex PCR; TCRdb's copy has only in-frame clones and lacks some. The repertoire holds around 160,000 clones, 90% to 95% seen once, with roughly 2.8% in the top ten. Looked up from germline, CDR1 is KGHDR and CDR2 is SFDVKD. There are 15 residues in the CDR3. After removal of 3 bases from V and 3 bases from J, the junction contained 7 bases not matched to a gene. This TCR derives from an adult in good health. The chain recombines TRBV24-1 with TRBJ2-7; 7 bases are shared with TRBD2. Source: peripheral blood, taken on day 0 of MenACWY control vaccination. CDR3 sequence (DNA): TGTGCCACCAGTGATCCTCGCGGGACTATCTACGAGCAGTACTTC. It encodes CATSDPRGTIYEQYF.